This T cell receptor (beta chain) was documented in a study of control samples from healthy donors and cancer patients. Clones were read by immunoSEQ multiplex PCR, and TCRdb kept only the in-frame ones, dropping some. The table shows roughly 120,000 clones, with roughly nine tenths occurring only once. This TCR was sampled from a man aged 50-59 years in good health. The sequencing input was blood.

The CDR3 DNA follows: TGTGCCAGCAGCTTAGACTTGGTCGCTGAAGCTTTCTTT. This sequence encodes CASSLDLVAEAFF. The J gene is TRBJ1-1, the V gene TRBV11-3; the D is unclear. Trimming took off 0 bases at V and 6 bases at J, with 8 bases between the two ends. The length of the CDR3 is 13 residues. Germline CDR1 and CDR2: SGHNT and YENEEA.